This TCR beta chain derives from a study of cytomegalovirus exposure and HLA in healthy donors. This clone was seen only once. PCR employed 60 Vbeta and 13 Jbeta primers. Only in-frame clones appear in the TCRdb table, and some are missing; sequencing was by immunoSEQ multiplex PCR. Of under 200,000 clones listed, around four fifths are singletons. CDR3 length equals 14 residues. The trim removed 1 base at V and 6 bases at J, leaving 3 bases unmatched. Germline V gene data show CDR1 as GTSNPN and CDR2 as SVGIG (reference sequence). This chain uses TRBV30 with TRBJ2-2; TRBD1 matches 9 bases. The sample taken for sequencing was PBMCs. The clonotype comes from a man aged 25 to 45 in good health and CMV-seronegative. CDR3 bases: TGTGCCTGGAGTGCGGACAGGGGTCCCGGGGAGCTGTTTTTT. It is translated as CAWSADRGPGELFF.